Shown below are 29 T cell receptor beta chains from a single sample sequenced in a study of T cells after yellow fever vaccination. TCRdb reanalysed the 5' RACE reads using MiXCR and keeps one entry per CDR3 protein. The sample includes some 320,000 distinct CDR3 sequences, 8.7% seen only once; the top ten take under 20%. The sample was PBMCs, taken on the day of the first yellow fever vaccination. These receptors were taken from a man between 18 and 35 years old who received the YFV17D yellow fever vaccine.

This clonotype was seen repeatedly, ten times or more. V usage is TRBV12-3 or TRBV12-4 and J usage is TRBJ2-3; D is uncertain. Between the trimmed V and J ends, which lost 2 bases and 4 bases, there was a span of 4 bases. The CDR3 is 12 residues long. The CDR3 loop reads CASSLRPDTQYF. The CDR3 DNA reads TGTGCCAGCAGTTTACGGCCAGATACGCAGTATTTT.

This clonotype was found a few times. CDR3 nucleotide sequence: TGTGCCAGCAGAGCCAGACCGGGACAGCCCCAGCATTTT. Encoded protein: CASRARPGQPQHF. The chain recombines TRBV6-1 with TRBJ1-5, with no clear D. There are 13 residues in the CDR3. Trimming removed 6 bases at V and 7 bases at J, with 13 bases between. Germline V CDR1 and CDR2: MNHNS, SASEGT.

This clonotype was seen repeatedly, ten times or more. CDR3 DNA: TGCGCCAGCAGCTGGACTAGCGGGGGGTCCCCCCAAGAGACCCAGTACTTC. Encoded protein: CASSWTSGGSPQETQYF. The rearrangement links TRBV5-1 to TRBJ2-5, with 14 bases matching TRBD2. This CDR3 has 17 residues. J lost 1 base, V lost 3 bases, and 5 bases had no gene match. Germline V gives CDR1 SGHRS, CDR2 YFSETQ.

This clonotype appeared a few times. The V call is TRBV23-1, the J call TRBJ1-5, with D perhaps TRBD1 (5 bases). TRBV23-1 is annotated as an ORF whose role is uncertain. The V and J ends lost 8 bases and 2 bases respectively, with 10 bases between them. The CDR3 has 13 residues. Written as DNA, the CDR3 is TGCGCCAGCGGGGGGGAAGGCAATCAGCCCCAGCATTTT. Its protein product is CASGGEGNQPQHF.

This clonotype was seen at least ten times. The gene calls are TRBV20-1 and TRBJ2-7, with D perhaps matching TRBD1 (5 bases). Germline loops: CDR1 DFQATT, CDR2 SNEGSKA (reference sequence). V lost 4 bases, J lost 4 bases, and 8 bases lay in between. The CDR3 length is 11 residues. CDR3 loop: CSATQGYEQYV. The CDR3 DNA follows: TGCAGTGCTACCCAGGGTTACGAGCAGTACGTC.

This clonotype came up a few times. The J gene is TRBJ1-2, the V gene TRBV27; D gene unclear. Trimming pared 8 bases from V and 5 bases from J, leaving 15 bases between. The CDR3 covers 13 residues. Germline CDR1 reads MNHEY; CDR2 reads SMNVEV (reference sequence). CDR3 sequence (DNA): TGTGCCAGCCGGCCAGAGTTTGGTTATGGCTACACCTTC. This sequence encodes CASRPEFGYGYTF.

This clonotype was seen a few times. The chain uses TRBV4-2 and TRBJ1-1, with D possibly TRBD1 on 5 matching bases. This CDR3 contains 18 residues. Germline V CDR1 and CDR2: LGHNA, YNFKEQ. The germline V and J ends were trimmed by 0 bases and 2 bases, with 19 bases remaining between them. In DNA, the CDR3 is TGTGCCAGCAGCCAAGATAGCCCGGGGGGAGTAAGTAACACTGAAGCTTTCTTT. As protein: CASSQDSPGGVSNTEAFF.

The chain recombines TRBV4-3 with TRBJ2-7; D may be TRBD1 (5 bases). The CDR3 is made up of 15 amino acids. Germline assignment: CDR1 LGHNA and CDR2 YSLEER. Trimming left V 2 bases short and J 3 bases short, with 14 bases between. In DNA form, the CDR3 reads TGCGCCAGCAGCCAAAATTGGGGCACCATCTACGAGCAGTACTTC. Its translation is CASSQNWGTIYEQYF.

The chain employs TRBV20-1 and TRBJ1-1, with D perhaps matching TRBD1 (5 bases). Trimming took 0 bases from V and 6 from J, leaving 14 bases between them. Germline V gene sequence: CDR1 DFQATT, CDR2 SNEGSKA (reference sequence). The CDR3 loop spans 14 amino acids. The chain's CDR3 is CSARDFSSGAEAFF. The DNA for the CDR3 is TGCAGTGCTAGAGATTTTAGTTCGGGGGCTGAAGCTTTCTTT.

This clonotype was picked up a small number of times. CDR3 protein: CASSPTGNNQPQHF. In DNA, the CDR3 is TGTGCCAGCTCACCAACAGGGAACAATCAGCCCCAGCATTTT. V usage is TRBV18 and J usage is TRBJ1-5; maybe TRBD1 (6 bases). CDR3 length equals 14 residues. Germline-derived CDR1 and CDR2 are KGHSH and LQKENI. The germline V and J ends were trimmed by 2 bases and 3 bases, with 8 bases remaining between them.

This clonotype has more than one count but fewer than ten. The rearrangement links TRBV4-3 to TRBJ1-1; D uncertain. V was trimmed by 1 base and J by 8 bases, leaving 17 bases between them. Germline loops: CDR1 LGHNA, CDR2 YSLEER. This CDR3 spans 15 amino acids. CDR3 sequence (DNA): TGCGCCAGCAGCCAAGCTGGACGCGTCTATACAGAAGCTTTCTTT. It translates to CASSQAGRVYTEAFF.

V usage is TRBV11-2 and J usage is TRBJ1-2; D gene uncertain. Germline V CDR1 and CDR2: SGHAT, FQNNGV. CDR3 length: 14 residues. Trimming took 0 bases from V and 3 from J, leaving 8 bases between them. Written as DNA, the CDR3 is TGTGCCAGCAGCTTAGATCCAGCCTACTATGGCTACACCTTC. Translated: CASSLDPAYYGYTF.

The chain recombines TRBV10-2 with TRBJ2-2, with D possibly matching TRBD1 (6 bases). Germline CDR1 reads WSHSY; CDR2 reads SAAADI. This CDR3 is 14 amino acids long. The V end lost 6 bases, the J end lost 4 bases, and 12 bases lay between the germline ends. DNA for the CDR3: TGCGCCAGCAGAATACAGGGATTCACCGGGGAGCTGTTTTTT. Its translation: CASRIQGFTGELFF.

This clonotype was seen more than once but under ten times. The chain carries TRBV20-1 and TRBJ2-7, with 12 nucleotides matching TRBD2. The V and J ends lost 5 bases and 0 bases, in that order; junction bases with no gene match: 5. Germline V lookup: CDR1 DFQATT, CDR2 SNEGSKA (reference sequence). The CDR3 has 15 residues. The CDR3 loop reads CSAYGTSGLSYEQYV. CDR3 coding DNA: TGCAGTGCTTATGGGACTAGCGGGCTCTCCTACGAGCAGTACGTC.

The rearrangement uses TRBV19 and TRBJ2-6; D call uncertain. The CDR3 is made up of 14 amino acids. V dropped 8 bases and J dropped 2 bases, with 10 bases sitting between them. The germline V gene encodes CDR1 LNHDA and CDR2 SQIVND (reference sequence). CDR3 sequence (DNA): TGTGCCAGTGAGAAACAAACTGGGGCCAACGTCCTGACTTTC. It yields the protein CASEKQTGANVLTF. The full variable domain, its missing parts supplied by reference TRBV19 and TRBJ2-6, is DGGITQSPKYLFRKEGQNVTLSCEQNLNHDAMYWYRQDPGQGLRLIYYSQIVNDFQKGDIAEGYSVSREKKESFPLTVTSAQKNPTAFYLCASEKQTGANVLTFGAGSRLTVL.

This clonotype was counted at least ten times. This chain uses TRBV12-3 or TRBV12-4 with TRBJ1-2; TRBD1 matches at 11 bases. The CDR3 has 15 residues. J lost 5 bases, V lost 2 bases, and 4 bases had no gene match. Here the CDR3 reads CASSLRDRGTYGYTF. The CDR3 coding sequence is TGTGCCAGCAGTTTACGGGACAGGGGGACTTATGGCTACACCTTC.

J is TRBJ1-3 and V is TRBV11-2, with D unresolved. The CDR3 runs to 13 residues. Germline values: CDR1 SGHAT, CDR2 FQNNGV. The V and J ends lost 3 bases and 0 bases respectively, with 3 bases between them. For the CDR3, the DNA is TGTGCCAGCAGCTTCGTCTCTGGAAACACCATATATTTT. Translated: CASSFVSGNTIYF.

This clonotype was observed a few times. This chain joins TRBV11-2 and TRBJ1-1; the match to TRBD1 covers 7 bases. Germline V lookup: CDR1 SGHAT, CDR2 FQNNGV. This CDR3 is built from 15 residues. V lost 4 bases to trimming and J lost 0 bases; unmatched junction nucleotides: 5. CDR3 DNA sequence: TGTGCCAGCAGCTCTCGACAGGGAGTGAACACTGAAGCTTTCTTT. Its translation: CASSSRQGVNTEAFF.

This clonotype was recorded many times. The rearrangement joins TRBV4-1 to TRBJ2-1; D could derive from TRBD1 or TRBD2 (5 bases each). V lost 0 bases, J lost 9 bases, and 15 bases lay in between. CDR3 length: 15 amino acids. Germline CDR1 and CDR2: MGHRA and YSYEKL. CDR3 residues: CASSQDSRGAGEQFF. The CDR3 DNA reads TGCGCCAGCAGCCAAGATTCTAGAGGGGCGGGTGAGCAGTTCTTC.

This clonotype was detected many times. This rearrangement joins TRBV11-2 to TRBJ2-1; 9 positions agree with TRBD2. V gave up 5 bases and J gave up 10 bases; unmatched junction bases: 9. The CDR3 spans 14 residues. Germline-derived CDR1 and CDR2 are SGHAT and FQNNGV. The chain's CDR3 is CASSGRRGGREQFF. The DNA for the CDR3 is TGTGCCAGCAGCGGACGGCGGGGGGGCCGCGAGCAGTTCTTC.

This clonotype showed up just a few times. The chain couples TRBV29-1 to TRBJ1-1; possibly TRBD1 for D (5 bases). The CDR3 extends over 14 amino acids. Germline V gene sequence: CDR1 SQVTM, CDR2 ANQGSEA. Trimming took 8 bases from V and 6 from J, leaving 22 bases between them. The CDR3 protein is CSTLGFMGGAEAFF. CDR3 bases: TGCAGCACCCTAGGGTTCATGGGGGGGGCTGAAGCTTTCTTT.

This clonotype appeared a few times. The V call is TRBV5-1, the J call TRBJ1-1; TRBD1 is a possible D gene (6 bases). V gave up 2 bases and J gave up 3 bases, with 11 bases separating them. Germline values: CDR1 SGHRS, CDR2 YFSETQ. The CDR3 is 14 residues long. CDR3 amino acids: CASSFRGIYTEAFF. CDR3 sequence (DNA): TGCGCCAGCAGCTTCAGGGGAATATACACTGAAGCTTTCTTT.

This clonotype was seen a few times. This chain connects TRBV7-2 to TRBJ2-7; 7 bases match TRBD2. The CDR3 consists of 13 residues. The germline V gene has CDR1 SGHTA and CDR2 FQGNSA. The V segment lost 3 bases and the J segment 6 bases; nucleotides outside the gene matches: 5. CDR3 sequence reads: CASSFRGEAEQYF. The CDR3 DNA follows: TGTGCCAGCAGCTTCCGGGGGGAGGCCGAGCAGTACTTC.

This clonotype appeared a few times. This chain uses TRBV30 with TRBJ1-5, with TRBD1 identical over 8 bases. Germline V CDR1 and CDR2: GTSNPN, SVGIG (reference sequence). This CDR3 comprises 13 residues. Trimming at V came to 4 bases and at J to 6 bases, leaving 5 bases not matched to a gene. For the CDR3, the DNA is TGTGCCTGGAAACAGGGGGACGCTCAGCCCCAGCATTTT. Translated, it gives CAWKQGDAQPQHF. The full variable domain, its missing parts supplied by reference TRBV30 and TRBJ1-5, is SQTIHQWPATLVQPVGSPLSLECTVEGTSNPNLYWYRQAAGRGLQLLFYSVGIGQISSEVPQNLSASRPQDRQFILSSKKLLLSDSGFYLCAWKQGDAQPQHFGDGTRLSIL.

The chain is built from TRBV28 and TRBJ2-5; tentative D call: TRBD2 (5 bases). The CDR3 runs to 15 residues. Between the trimmed V and J ends, which lost 2 bases and 5 bases, there was a span of 15 bases. Looked up from germline, CDR1 is MDHEN and CDR2 is SYDVKM. The CDR3 sequence is CASSLSRVRRETQYF. In nucleotides, the CDR3 is TGTGCCAGCAGTTTAAGTCGAGTGCGGAGGGAGACCCAGTACTTC. Using reference TRBV28 and TRBJ2-5 for the parts outside the CDR3, the full variable domain is DVKVTQSSRYLVKRTGEKVFLECVQDMDHENMFWYRQDPGLGLRLIYFSYDVKMKEKGDIPEGYSVSREKKERFSLILESASTNQTSMYLCASSLSRVRRETQYFGPGTRLLVL.

The rearrangement joins TRBV27 to TRBJ2-3; weak D call: TRBD2 (5 bases). The V gene lost 5 bases and the J gene lost 11 bases, with 14 bases spanning the gap. The germline V gene encodes CDR1 MNHEY and CDR2 SMNVEV (reference sequence). CDR3 length equals 12 residues. In DNA, the CDR3 is TGTGCCAGCAGTCGGGGAAGTGGATTGCAGTATTTT. This codes for CASSRGSGLQYF.

This chain links TRBV5-1 with TRBJ2-7; 7 nucleotides align to TRBD2. Trimming at V came to 3 bases and at J to 3 bases, leaving 18 bases not matched to a gene. The CDR3 is 18 residues long. Germline V gene lookup returns CDR1 SGHRS and CDR2 YFSETQ. The CDR3 is CASSSGYPSAGEHYEQYF. CDR3 coding DNA: TGCGCCAGCAGCTCCGGGTATCCGTCGGCGGGGGAACACTACGAGCAGTACTTC.

This clonotype has at least ten counts. This chain joins TRBV4-1 and TRBJ2-7, with TRBD1 as a possible D gene (6 bases). Trimming took 4 bases from V and 1 from J, leaving 11 bases between them. This CDR3 spans 14 amino acids. Germline V gene sequence: CDR1 MGHRA, CDR2 YSYEKL. The CDR3 region has the DNA TGCGCCAGCAGCCTGACCAGGGGATCCTACGAGCAGTACTTC. Translating gives CASSLTRGSYEQYF.

J is TRBJ2-2 and V is TRBV7-2; D may be TRBD2 (7 bases). The V end was cut by 3 bases, the J end by 7 bases, with 12 bases between. The CDR3 runs 14 residues. Germline lookup yields CDR1 SGHTA and CDR2 FQGNSA. The CDR3 region is CASSLRGGGGELFF. The CDR3, as DNA: TGTGCCAGCAGCTTGAGGGGAGGGGGCGGGGAGCTGTTTTTT.